One TCR beta chain is described in this entry. Its antigen is unidentified. Germline V gene lookup returns CDR1 MDHEN and CDR2 SYDVKM. There are 17 residues in the CDR3. V lost 7 bases to trimming and J lost 2 bases, with 22 bases between them. This sample was included in a study of metastatic and nonmetastatic thyroid tumors. About the research overall: Repertoires of blood and of tissue (tumor or nodule) from malignant and benign thyroid patients were compared. Findings of the study overall: Significantly higher TCR beta diversity was reportedly seen in malignant thyroid tumors than benign nodules, in blood and tumor.

In the authors' workflow: Using the CDR3 differences seen across clinicopathological groups, the authors built a distant-metastasis classifier for papillary thyroid cancer, which was meant to discriminate distant-metastatic patients. MiXCR was used by TCRdb to re-call the PCR reads. None of the V and J calls come from the authors' own analysis; TCRdb made them. In the table there are roughly 19,000 clones, 35% to 40% of which are singletons. The entire patient cohort was treatment-naive prior to thyroid surgery. Specimen: tumor tissue. The TCR originated in a female donor with papillary thyroid cancer or a benign thyroid nodule (not recorded which). Some clones in this sample may be carry-over from other donors' samples. The gene calls are TRBV28 and TRBJ2-3, with a possible D match to TRBD1 (5 bases). The CDR3 DNA follows: TGTGCCAGCACTCCTTTAGGGGCCCTGGGAAACACAGATACGCAGTATTTT. The encoded protein is CASTPLGALGNTDTQYF. Combining the CDR3 with reference TRBV28 and TRBJ2-3 gives the whole variable domain DVKVTQSSRYLVKRTGEKVFLECVQDMDHENMFWYRQDPGLGLRLIYFSYDVKMKEKGDIPEGYSVSREKKERFSLILESASTNQTSMYLCASTPLGALGNTDTQYFGPGTRLTVL.